This T cell receptor beta chain was documented in a study of shared clonotypes between healthy human individuals. In the sorted-subset replicate PCRs, around 0.2 ug DNA, some 30,000 T cell genomes, was used. Assay: immunoSEQ multiplex PCR; the TCRdb copy retains only in-frame clones and omits some. The table includes about 2.3 million clones, approximately 93% detected once. CDR3 length: 15 amino acids. The germline V gene has CDR1 SGHNT and CDR2 YENEEA. Trimming took 1 base from V and 1 from J, leaving 10 bases between them. Notes on this clone: Its antigen is as yet unknown. This same CDR3 is encoded by further DNA sequences in the sample.

The study's findings and limits: Generally, estimated richness proved larger in naive subsets than it did in memory subsets.

Each of the donors was a healthy adult who was HIV-negative and had not had a recent acute infection or vaccination. V is TRBV11-3 and J is TRBJ1-1; D call uncertain. The source material was naive CD4+ T cells from PBMCs. Indicated subset: CD45RA+ positively selected. The sequence was collected from a man aged 18-30 years in good health. Some clones in this sample may be carry-over from other donors' samples. CDR3 DNA: TGTGCCAGCAGCTTAGGTGGCGGACGGAACACTGAAGCTTTCTTT. Translated, it gives CASSLGGGRNTEAFF. Looking up the rest from reference TRBV11-3 and TRBJ1-1 gives the full variable domain: EAGVVQSPRYKIIEKKQPVAFWCNPISGHNTLYWYLQNLGQGPELLIRYENEEAVDDSQLPKDRFSAERLKGVDSTLKIQPAELGDSAVYLCASSLGGGRNTEAFFGQGTRLTVV.